A single T cell receptor (beta chain) is shown here with its context. Antigen specificity is unknown. The data are from a study of T-cell reconstitution after alpha-beta-depleted transplantation in children. Study results and limitations: Reported findings indicate that, about two months after transplant, alpha-beta T cells came from several hundred expanded clones, which were derived from non-depleted graft cells.

The CDR3 length is 18 residues. This sample's TCRbeta library carried unique molecular identifier barcodes. Each CDR3 protein gets one entry after TCRdb re-called the PCR reads with MiXCR. In the table there are about 470,000 distinct CDR3 sequences, 43% of which are singletons. The receptor comes from a girl aged 2-10 years with aplastic anemia, due to receive a stem cell transplant. This chain joins TRBV21-1 and TRBJ2-6; TRBD1, the table's D call, was not compared with the DNA. TRBV21-1 corresponds to a pseudogene. The material was PBMCs, obtained before TCRalphabeta/CD19-depleted stem cell transplant. The CDR3 reads CASSTRWTASSGANVLTF. The CDR3, as DNA: TGTGCCAGCAGCACAAGATGGACAGCGAGCTCTGGGGCCAACGTCCTGACTTTC.